These 29 T cell receptor delta chains originate from one sample sequenced in a study of gamma-delta T cells after stem cell transplantation. TCRdb re-called clones from the RT-PCR reads using CATT. Of roughly 3,000 delta-chain clones listed, roughly 2.5% are singletons. The source material was gamma-delta T cells. The receptors come from a human donor. It is not recorded whose cells these are; they may come from a transplant donor.

Remarks on this clone: This sequence is one base from a far larger clone and is likely a read error. This sample includes further DNA sequences coding for the same CDR3. V usage is TRDV2 and J usage is TRDJ1, with D possibly being TRDD3 (6 bases). CDR1 is GEAIGNYY, CDR2 EKD, per germline. V lost 1 base, J lost 0 bases, and 17 bases lay in between. This CDR3 comprises 17 residues. CDR3 in DNA: TGTGCCTGTGACACTCTCGTCGGGGGACAATACACCGATAAACTCATCTTT. As protein: CACDTLVGGQYTDKLIF.

This clone was observed a few times. A single base is all that separates this from a far larger clone, so a read error is likely. This specimen includes other DNA sequences encoding the same CDR3. This rearrangement joins TRDV2 to TRDJ1, with 10 bases lining up with TRDD3. The germline V gene has CDR1 GEAIGNYY and CDR2 EKD. The junction had 9 bases not matched to a gene; V was cut back by 0 bases and J by 0 bases. CDR3 length equals 18 residues. The CDR3 region is CACDTVLGDPTYTDKLIF. As DNA, the CDR3 is TGTGCCTGTGACACCGTACTGGGGGATCCGACATACACCGATAAACTCATCTTT.

This clone was counted a few times. The chain couples TRDV2 to TRDJ1; D not resolved. V dropped 0 bases and J dropped 2 bases, with 21 bases sitting between them. Germline V gene sequence: CDR1 GEAIGNYY, CDR2 EKD. The CDR3 length is 18 residues. In DNA form, the CDR3 reads TGTGCCTGTGACACCGTCTTCACCGGACCCTCGCCGACCGATAAACTCATCTTT. It yields the protein CACDTVFTGPSPTDKLIF.

By proportion, this clone is large. Other DNA sequences in this specimen translate into the identical CDR3. The chain has TRDV2 and TRDJ1, with TRDD3 matching 10 bases. This CDR3 comprises 18 residues. Germline V gene data show CDR1 as GEAIGNYY and CDR2 as EKD. The V and J ends lost 2 bases and 1 base, in that order; junction bases with no gene match: 12. CDR3 sequence reads: CACDRISTGGFRTDKLIF. The CDR3 region has the DNA TGTGCCTGTGACAGGATTTCAACTGGGGGATTTCGCACCGATAAACTCATCTTT.

Comment on this clone: Being one base from a much bigger clone, this may be a read error. V gene TRDV2 combines with J gene TRDJ1, with D possibly being TRDD3 (6 bases). The CDR3 runs 16 residues. Germline lookup yields CDR1 GEAIGNYY and CDR2 EKD. The CDR3 coding sequence is TGTGCCCGTGACACCGTGGAGGCAACTGGGAAAGATAAACTCATCTTT. This translates into CARDTVEATGKDKLIF.

A word on this clone: TCRdb's protein, taken from a much larger clone, differs from this DNA's translation at residue 3, likely owing to a read error; the protein displayed comes from the DNA. The chain employs TRDV2 and TRDJ3; TRDD3 matches at 9 bases. The CDR3 length is 21 residues. Germline loops: CDR1 GEAIGNYY, CDR2 EKD. DNA for the CDR3: TGTGCCCGTGACGCCATAGTACTGGGGGACCTAAGCTCCTGGGACACCCGACAGATGTTTTTC. Its translation: CARDAIVLGDLSSWDTRQMFF.

There are a few counts of this clone. A far larger clone is a single base away, which makes a read error likely. In the same sample, other DNA sequences code for this CDR3. The chain uses TRDV2 and TRDJ1, with D possibly matching TRDD2 (8 bases). CDR1 is GEAIGNYY and CDR2 is EKD in the germline V gene. There are 16 residues in the CDR3. The CDR3 spells CACDTVGDLPMGELIF. Written as DNA, the CDR3 is TGTGCTTGTGACACGGTGGGGGACCTTCCTATGGGGGAACTCATCTTT.

About this clone: A far larger clone differs by one base, so this is likely a read error. The sample has other DNA sequences that encode this CDR3 too. The chain employs TRDV2 and TRDJ1; 11 bases are shared with TRDD3. Germline lookup yields CDR1 GEAIGNYY and CDR2 EKD. With V trimmed by 4 bases and J by 4 bases, 19 bases remained unmatched. The CDR3 covers 19 residues. Here the CDR3 reads CACDTVLLGDTQNHDKLIF. CDR3 DNA sequence: TGTGCCTGTGATACCGTACTCCTGGGGGATACTCAGAACCACGATAAACTCATCTTT.

Concerning this clone itself: This likely reflects a read error, since a far larger clone is one base away. The sample contains more than one DNA sequence encoding this CDR3. The V and J genes are TRDV2 and TRDJ1, with D maybe TRDD3 (6 bases). Looked up from germline, CDR1 is GEAIGNYY and CDR2 is EKD. V gave up 3 bases and J gave up 5 bases, with 21 bases separating them. This CDR3 comprises 16 residues. Here the CDR3 reads CACDLLLGMARDKLIF. CDR3 bases: TGTGCCTGTGACCTCTTATTGGGGATGGCACGAGATAAACTCATCTTT.

This clone is medium-sized in the sample. The chain recombines TRDV2 with TRDJ1; a possible D gene is TRDD3 (7 bases). V gave up 0 bases and J gave up 4 bases, with 26 bases separating them. CDR3 length: 19 amino acids. Per the germline V gene, CDR1 is GEAIGNYY and CDR2 is EKD. The CDR3 spells CACDTVSFPPTGDLDKLIF. The CDR3 nucleotides are TGTGCCTGTGACACCGTGAGTTTCCCTCCTACTGGGGACCTCGATAAACTCATCTTT.

Of note for this clone: TCRdb records a much larger clone's protein for this DNA, with a difference at residue 4 that likely arises from a read error; the protein given is the translation of the DNA. This rearrangement joins TRDV2 to TRDJ3; TRDD3 agrees at 12 bases. Germline assignment: CDR1 GEAIGNYY and CDR2 EKD. V was clipped by 5 bases and J by 0 bases; unmatched bases: 16. The CDR3 runs 22 residues. The CDR3 DNA reads as TGTGCCTGTGGCACATTGGGCCTGGGGGATACGGCCCGCTCCTGGGACACCCGACAGATGTTTTTC. The encoded protein is CACGTLGLGDTARSWDTRQMFF.

This clone occurred a few times. Just one base apart from a much larger clone, this may be a read error. Other DNA sequences in this specimen translate into the identical CDR3. The gene calls are TRDV2 and TRDJ1, with 10 bases identical to TRDD3. CDR3 length: 17 residues. CDR1 is GEAIGNYY, CDR2 EKD, per germline. CDR3 region: CACDTLGDTIGTDKLIF. CDR3 DNA: TGCGCCTGTGACACCTTGGGGGATACCATCGGCACCGATAAACTCATCTTT.

Points on this clone: TCRdb's protein, taken from a much larger clone, differs from this DNA's translation at residue 16, likely owing to a read error; the protein displayed comes from the DNA. The V call is TRDV2, the J call TRDJ3; maybe TRDD3 (5 bases). This CDR3 spans 18 amino acids. Germline V gene sequence: CDR1 GEAIGNYY, CDR2 EKD. CDR3: CACDTGWVSSWDTRQTFF. CDR3 coding DNA: TGTGCCTGTGACACCGGCTGGGTTAGCTCCTGGGACACCCGACAGACGTTTTTC.

Details on this clone: This is likely an artifact of a read error, given a far larger clone one base away. The identical CDR3 is also encoded by other nucleotide sequences in the sample. The chain uses TRDV2 and TRDJ2; 8 nucleotides match TRDD3. This CDR3 has 19 residues. CDR1 is GEAIGNYY, CDR2 EKD, per germline. The CDR3 region has the DNA TGTGCCTGTGACACCGTACTCTGGGGGACCGAAAACAGGACAGCACAGCTCTTCTTT. Its protein product is CACDTVLWGTENRTAQLFF.

This clone was recorded at least ten times. A far larger clone is a single base away, which makes a read error likely. V and J are TRDV2 and TRDJ1, with D possibly matching TRDD3 (6 bases). V gave up 1 base and J gave up 1 base, with 18 bases separating them. Germline lookup yields CDR1 GEAIGNYY and CDR2 EKD. CDR3 length: 17 residues. The CDR3 DNA reads as TGTGCCTGTGACACAGTGGGGGGTATAAGGTCCACCGATAAACTCATCTTT. It specifies CACDTVGGIRSTDKLIF.

Points on this clone: A far larger clone is one base from this, pointing to a likely read error. Other DNA variants within this sample encode the same CDR3. The J gene is TRDJ1, the V gene TRDV2; no clear D gene. CDR3 length: 15 residues. Germline V gene sequence: CDR1 GEAIGNYY, CDR2 EKD. Trimming took 0 bases from V and 8 from J, leaving 18 bases between them. In DNA, the CDR3 is TGTGCCTGTGACACCCTCGGGACGGCCAACGACAAACTCATCTTT. This gives the protein CACDTLGTANDKLIF.

There are a few counts of this clone. This rearrangement joins TRDV2 to TRDJ1; 12 nucleotides agree with TRDD3. Trimming at V came to 6 bases and at J to 4 bases, leaving 8 bases not matched to a gene. Germline assignment: CDR1 GEAIGNYY and CDR2 EKD. The CDR3 runs to 15 residues. CDR3 amino acids: CACLLLGDTHDKLIF. DNA for the CDR3: TGTGCCTGTCTTCTACTGGGGGATACTCACGATAAACTCATCTTT.

This clone was seen only a few times. A far larger clone lies a single base away; this is likely a read error. The chain combines TRDV2 with TRDJ1, with TRDD3 matching over 8 bases. CDR3 length: 16 residues. In germline, CDR1 is GEAIGNYY, CDR2 EKD. J was trimmed by 3 bases and V by 2 bases; bases with no gene match: 10. The CDR3: CACDILLGGTADKLIF. In nucleotides, the CDR3 is TGTGCCTGTGACATTCTACTGGGGGGTACGGCCGATAAACTCATCTTT.

This clone qualifies as medium-sized. This sequence joins TRDV2 and TRDJ3; D call uncertain. The CDR3 consists of 19 residues. Trimming took 0 bases from V and 0 from J, leaving 14 bases between them. In germline, CDR1 is GEAIGNYY, CDR2 EKD. CDR3 loop: CACDTAGSDLSWDTRQMFF. The CDR3, as DNA: TGTGCCTGTGACACCGCCGGGTCAGATCTCTCCTGGGACACCCGACAGATGTTTTTC.

In this sample, this clone turned up a few times. TCRdb attributes to this sequence the protein of a much larger clone, which differs from the DNA translation at residue 4; a read error is likely, and the protein displayed is translated from the DNA. This chain joins TRDV2 and TRDJ1, with 8 bases identical to TRDD3. The V and J ends lost 5 bases and 3 bases, in that order; junction bases with no gene match: 16. Per the germline V gene, CDR1 is GEAIGNYY and CDR2 is EKD. The CDR3 runs 17 residues. In nucleotides, the CDR3 is TGTGCCTGTGGCTCTCTCATGGGGGATCGCATCGCCGATAAACTCATCTTT. Amino acids: CACGSLMGDRIADKLIF.

V is TRDV2 and J is TRDJ1, with TRDD3 matching 12 bases. The CDR3 has 17 amino acids. CDR1 is GEAIGNYY, CDR2 EKD, per germline. The ends lost 6 bases at V and 2 bases at J; junction bases unmatched: 12. The CDR3, as DNA: TGTGCCTGTTTTTCTCTGGGGGATACGCAACGGACCGATAAACTCATCTTT. Amino acid sequence: CACFSLGDTQRTDKLIF.

As to this clone: The protein recorded in TCRdb matches a much larger clone and deviates from this DNA's translation at residue 11, suggesting a read error; the protein here is obtained by translating the DNA. The V call is TRDV2, the J call TRDJ2; 13 bases line up with TRDD3. This CDR3 is built from 16 residues. J lost 8 bases, V lost 3 bases, and 8 bases had no gene match. Germline V CDR1 and CDR2: GEAIGNYY, EKD. The CDR3 loop reads CACDYVLGDTLAQLFF. Written as DNA, the CDR3 is TGTGCCTGTGACTACGTACTGGGGGATACGCTTGCACAACTCTTCTTT.

The sample holds a few counts of this clone. This likely reflects a read error, since a far larger clone is one base away. Other DNA sequences in the sample encode the same CDR3. The chain uses TRDV2 and TRDJ3; 10 nucleotides line up with TRDD3. CDR1 and CDR2 (germline): GEAIGNYY, EKD. This CDR3 region has 21 residues. In DNA form, the CDR3 reads TGCGCCTGTGACTCCGTAGAGGGGGATACGCGACCCACCTGGGACACCCGACAGATGTTTTTC. Its translation is CACDSVEGDTRPTWDTRQMFF.

This clone showed up just a few times. A far larger clone is off by one base, so a read error is likely. The same CDR3 arises from other DNA sequences in this sample as well. The chain recombines TRDV2 with TRDJ1, with 11 bases fitting TRDD3. After removal of 3 bases from V and 0 bases from J, the junction contained 17 bases not matched to a gene. The CDR3 has 20 residues. Per germline, CDR1 GEAIGNYY and CDR2 EKD. DNA for the CDR3: TGTGCCTGTGACCGCGTGCTGGGGGATACACGTGCTGGGGACACCGATAAACTCATCTTT. Translated, it gives CACDRVLGDTRAGDTDKLIF.

This chain links TRDV2 with TRDJ1, with 9 bases lining up with TRDD3. Trimming removed 3 bases from V and 5 bases from J; junction bases left unmatched: 12. The CDR3 length is 16 residues. Per germline, CDR1 GEAIGNYY and CDR2 EKD. As DNA, the CDR3 is TGTGCCTGTGACGGACTGGGGGACTTCTCTCGGGATAAACTCATCTTT. This translates into CACDGLGDFSRDKLIF.

Of note for this clone: The translation of this DNA and the TCRdb protein of a much larger clone differ at residue 9, probably owing to a read error; the protein shown here is translated from the DNA. This sequence joins TRDV2 and TRDJ1; 8 positions match TRDD3. CDR3 length: 19 residues. The trim removed 0 bases at V and 0 bases at J, leaving 14 bases unmatched. The germline gives CDR1 GEAIGNYY, CDR2 EKD. Written as DNA, the CDR3 is TGTGCCTGTGACACCGTACTGGGGGGTCCGTTCCCGTACACCGATAAACTCATCTTT. Translated: CACDTVLGGPFPYTDKLIF.

Details on this clone: A far larger clone is off by one base, so a read error is likely. Other nucleotide sequences from this sample produce the same CDR3. V and J are TRDV2 and TRDJ1; 9 bases match TRDD3. This CDR3 contains 20 residues. Germline V CDR1 and CDR2: GEAIGNYY, EKD. In DNA form, the CDR3 reads TGCGCCTGTGACATCAATACTGGGGGACCCTGGGGCATATACACCGATAAACTCATCTTT. Protein: CACDINTGGPWGIYTDKLIF.

This clone was counted ten times or more. Other DNA sequences in this specimen translate into the identical CDR3. The J gene is TRDJ1, the V gene TRDV2; 13 positions match TRDD3. The germline V gene has CDR1 GEAIGNYY and CDR2 EKD. J was trimmed by 0 bases and V by 3 bases; bases with no gene match: 30. CDR3 size: 25 residues. The CDR3 DNA follows: TGTGCCTGTGACCTCCTGGCGCTTCCCGGCCGAAGTACTGGGGGATACGCTTCGTACACCGATAAACTCATCTTT. This translates into CACDLLALPGRSTGGYASYTDKLIF.

With regard to this clone: The protein held in TCRdb is that of a much larger clone and does not match this DNA's translation at residue 16, likely because of a read error; the protein shown is translated from the DNA. The chain couples TRDV2 to TRDJ1, with 12 bases matching TRDD3. Germline CDR1 and CDR2: GEAIGNYY and EKD. This CDR3 has 19 amino acids. The CDR3 coding sequence is TGTGCCTGTGACCCGGTACTGGGGGATACACAGTTGTACACCGATAACCTCATCTTT. Its protein product is CACDPVLGDTQLYTDNLIF.